The subject of this entry is one T cell receptor beta chain. Antigen: not known. The data were obtained in a study of T-cell memory formation after mild COVID-19. Study-wide results and caveats: Cross-reactive memory apparently joined, as some responding clones appeared in pre-infection memory.

This CDR3 contains 12 residues. The J segment lost 8 bases and the V segment lost 5 bases, leaving 5 bases of the junction unmatched. A 5'RACE reaction primed in the constant segment made cDNA libraries of TCR alpha and TCR beta, and these carried sample barcodes and UMIs. TCRdb reprocessed the 5' RACE reads with MiXCR, giving one entry per CDR3 protein. Found here are fewer than 650,000 distinct CDR3 sequences, about 18% of them singletons; the top ten hold less than 10%. The sequence was obtained from an adult woman who had mild COVID-19 (a few samples of this study predate the infection). Cell type and time point are not known. Sequencing was carried out using PBMCs or a T cell subset sorted from them (not recorded which). V gene TRBV12-3 or TRBV12-4 combines with J gene TRBJ1-1, with 7 bases aligning to TRBD1. CDR3 coding DNA: TGTGCCAGCAGTCCCAGGGGGAGGGAAGCTTTCTTT. This gives the protein CASSPRGREAFF.